This T cell receptor (beta chain) stems from a study of cytomegalovirus exposure and HLA in healthy donors. Broader study findings: As was reported, the classifier diagnosed cytomegalovirus status with high specificity and sensitivity. It was in a later analysis that TCR association rates were seen to vary by HLA locus, highest for DRB1 and lowest for HLA-C. Indistinguishable V segments, including TRBV6-2 and TRBV6-3, were excluded.

Trimming cost V 5 bases and J 13 bases; bases outside gene matches: 8. The CDR3 is made up of 14 amino acids. The germline gives CDR1 LNHDA, CDR2 SQIVND (reference sequence). Researchers ran the PCR with 60 Vbeta and 13 Jbeta primers. This table comes from immunoSEQ multiplex PCR, and its TCRdb copy is limited to in-frame clones, with some not included. The sample holds under 200,000 clones; 75% to 90% are singletons and the top ten take around 0.31%. Note on this clone: The target antigen is unknown.

The J gene is TRBJ2-1, the V gene TRBV19; 13 bases are a match to TRBD2. Sequenced input: PBMCs. The TCR originated in a woman between 25 and 40 years old in good health and CMV-seronegative. The CDR3 DNA follows: TGTGCCAGTAGTCCGCGGACTAGCGGGGGATTACAGTTCTTC. This gives the protein CASSPRTSGGLQFF.